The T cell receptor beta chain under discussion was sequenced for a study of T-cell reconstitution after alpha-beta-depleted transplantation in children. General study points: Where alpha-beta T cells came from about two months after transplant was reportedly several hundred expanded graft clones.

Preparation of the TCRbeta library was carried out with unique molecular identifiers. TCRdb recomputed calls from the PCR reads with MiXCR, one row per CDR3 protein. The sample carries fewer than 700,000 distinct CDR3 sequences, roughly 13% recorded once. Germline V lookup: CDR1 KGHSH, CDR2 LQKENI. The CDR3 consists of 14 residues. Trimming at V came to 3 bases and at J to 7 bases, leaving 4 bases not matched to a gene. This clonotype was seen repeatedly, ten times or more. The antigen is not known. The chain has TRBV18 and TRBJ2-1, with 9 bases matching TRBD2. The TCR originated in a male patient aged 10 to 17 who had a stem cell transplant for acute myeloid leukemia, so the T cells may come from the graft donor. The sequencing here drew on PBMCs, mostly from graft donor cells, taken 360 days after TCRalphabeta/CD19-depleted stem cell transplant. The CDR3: CASSPRLAGNEQFF. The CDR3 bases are TGTGCCAGCTCACCCAGGCTAGCGGGGAATGAGCAGTTCTTC.